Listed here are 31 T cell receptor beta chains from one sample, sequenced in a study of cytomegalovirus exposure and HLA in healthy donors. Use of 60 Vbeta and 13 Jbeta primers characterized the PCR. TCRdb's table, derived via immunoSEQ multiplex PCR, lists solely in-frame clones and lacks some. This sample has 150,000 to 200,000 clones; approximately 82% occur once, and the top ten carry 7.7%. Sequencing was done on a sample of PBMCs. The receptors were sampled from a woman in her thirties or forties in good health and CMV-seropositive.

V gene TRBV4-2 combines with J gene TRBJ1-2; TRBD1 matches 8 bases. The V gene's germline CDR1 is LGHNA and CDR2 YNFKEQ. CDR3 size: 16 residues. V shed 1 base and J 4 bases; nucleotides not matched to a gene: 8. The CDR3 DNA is TGTGCCAGCAGCCAAGTAGGTAGGGACAGGTCCTATGGCTACACCTTC. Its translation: CASSQVGRDRSYGYTF.

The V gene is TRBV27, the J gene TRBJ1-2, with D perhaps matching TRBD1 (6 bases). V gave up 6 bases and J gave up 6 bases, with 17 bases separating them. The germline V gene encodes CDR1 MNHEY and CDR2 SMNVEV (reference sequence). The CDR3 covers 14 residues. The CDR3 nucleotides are TGTGCCAGCAGGAGGGGGGGCCCAGGGGATGGCTACACCTTC. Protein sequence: CASRRGGPGDGYTF.

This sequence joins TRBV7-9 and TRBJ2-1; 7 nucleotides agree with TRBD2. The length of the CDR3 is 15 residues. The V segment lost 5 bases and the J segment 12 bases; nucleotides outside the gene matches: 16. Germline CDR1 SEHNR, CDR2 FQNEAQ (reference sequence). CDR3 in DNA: TGTGCCAGCAGCCGGGGGGAGCGGGGCGTGGGCGGGCAGTTCTTC. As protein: CASSRGERGVGGQFF.

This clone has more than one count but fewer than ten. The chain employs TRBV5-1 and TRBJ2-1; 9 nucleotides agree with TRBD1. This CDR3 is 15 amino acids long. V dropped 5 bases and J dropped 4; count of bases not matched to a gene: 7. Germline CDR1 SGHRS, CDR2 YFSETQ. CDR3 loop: CASSRGQGSYNEQFF. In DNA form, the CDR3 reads TGCGCCAGCAGTCGGGGACAGGGAAGTTACAATGAGCAGTTCTTC. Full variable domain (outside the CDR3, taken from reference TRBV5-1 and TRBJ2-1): KAGVTQTPRYLIKTRGQQVTLSCSPISGHRSVSWYQQTPGQGLQFLFEYFSETQRNKGNFPGRFSGRQFSNSRSEMNVSTLELGDSALYLCASSRGQGSYNEQFFGPGTRLTVL.

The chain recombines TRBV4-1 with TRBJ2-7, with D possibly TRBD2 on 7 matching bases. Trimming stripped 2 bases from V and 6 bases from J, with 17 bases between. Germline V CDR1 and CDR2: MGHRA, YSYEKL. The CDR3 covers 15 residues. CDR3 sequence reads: CASSQRGGARSEQYF. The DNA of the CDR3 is TGCGCCAGCAGCCAAAGGGGGGGAGCGCGGAGCGAGCAGTACTTC.

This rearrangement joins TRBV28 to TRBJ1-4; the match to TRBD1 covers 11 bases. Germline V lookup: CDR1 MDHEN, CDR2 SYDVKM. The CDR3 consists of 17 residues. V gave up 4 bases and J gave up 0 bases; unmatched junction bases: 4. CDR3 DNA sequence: TGTGCCAGCAGTTCCCCGGGACAGGGGGCAACTAATGAAAAACTGTTTTTT. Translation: CASSSPGQGATNEKLFF.

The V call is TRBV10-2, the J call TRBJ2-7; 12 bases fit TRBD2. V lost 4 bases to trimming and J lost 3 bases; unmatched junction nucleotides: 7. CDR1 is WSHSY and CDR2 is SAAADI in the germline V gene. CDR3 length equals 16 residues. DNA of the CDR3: TGCGCCAGCAGTGTCGGGACTAGCGGGTACCTCTACGAGCAGTACTTC. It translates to CASSVGTSGYLYEQYF.

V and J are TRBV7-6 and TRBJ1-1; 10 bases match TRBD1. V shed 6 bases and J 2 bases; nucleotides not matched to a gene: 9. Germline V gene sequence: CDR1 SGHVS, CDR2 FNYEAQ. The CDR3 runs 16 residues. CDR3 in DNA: TGTGCCAGCAGTTACGAGCGGACAGGGGGAAACACTGAAGCTTTCTTT. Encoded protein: CASSYERTGGNTEAFF.

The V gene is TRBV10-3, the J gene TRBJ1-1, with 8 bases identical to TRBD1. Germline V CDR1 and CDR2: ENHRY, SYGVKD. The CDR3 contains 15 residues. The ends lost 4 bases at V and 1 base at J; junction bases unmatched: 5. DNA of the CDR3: TGTGCCATCAGTGGACAGGGGACCCCGAACACTGAAGCTTTCTTT. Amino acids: CAISGQGTPNTEAFF.

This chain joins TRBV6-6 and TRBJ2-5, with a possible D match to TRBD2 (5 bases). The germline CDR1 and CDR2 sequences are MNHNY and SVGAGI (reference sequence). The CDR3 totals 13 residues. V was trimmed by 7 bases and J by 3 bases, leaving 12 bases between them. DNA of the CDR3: TGTGCCAGCAACCGGGCCGGGGAAGAGACCCAGTACTTC. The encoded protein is CASNRAGEETQYF.

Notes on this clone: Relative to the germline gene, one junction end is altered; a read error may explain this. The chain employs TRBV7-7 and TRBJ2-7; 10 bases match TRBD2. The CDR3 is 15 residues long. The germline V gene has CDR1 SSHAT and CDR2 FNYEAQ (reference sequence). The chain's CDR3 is CASSPSPGLALEQYF. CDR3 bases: TGTGCTAGCAGCCCTTCGCCGGGACTAGCGCTCGAGCAGTACTTC.

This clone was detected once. The DNA for the CDR3 is TGTGCCAGCAGTTACCGACTAGCGGGAGCACAGTATTTT. It codes for CASSYRLAGAQYF. The chain is built from TRBV6-5 and TRBJ2-3; 12 positions match TRBD2. There are 13 residues in the CDR3. J lost 12 bases, V lost 2 bases, and 3 bases had no gene match. Germline CDR1 MNHEY, CDR2 SVGAGI.

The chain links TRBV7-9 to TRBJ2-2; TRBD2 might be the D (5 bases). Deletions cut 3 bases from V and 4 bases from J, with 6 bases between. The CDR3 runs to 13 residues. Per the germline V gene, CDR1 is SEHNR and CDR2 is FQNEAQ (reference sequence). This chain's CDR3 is CASSLGSTGELFF. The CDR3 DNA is TGTGCCAGCAGCTTGGGGAGCACCGGGGAGCTGTTTTTT.

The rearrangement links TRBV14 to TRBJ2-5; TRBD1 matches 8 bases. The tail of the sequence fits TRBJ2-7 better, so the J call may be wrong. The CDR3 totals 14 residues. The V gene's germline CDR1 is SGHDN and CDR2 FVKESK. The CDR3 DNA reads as TGTGCCAGCAGCCCCGGGACAGGTGCCTACGAGCAGTACTTC. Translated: CASSPGTGAYEQYF.

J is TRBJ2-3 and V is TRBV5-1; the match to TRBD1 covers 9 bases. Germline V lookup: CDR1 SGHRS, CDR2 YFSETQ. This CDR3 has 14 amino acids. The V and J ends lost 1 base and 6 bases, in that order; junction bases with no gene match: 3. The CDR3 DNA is TGCGCCAGCAGCTTGTCCACAGGGGGCGATACGCAGTATTTT. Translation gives CASSLSTGGDTQYF. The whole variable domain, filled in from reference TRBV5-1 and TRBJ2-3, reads KAGVTQTPRYLIKTRGQQVTLSCSPISGHRSVSWYQQTPGQGLQFLFEYFSETQRNKGNFPGRFSGRQFSNSRSEMNVSTLELGDSALYLCASSLSTGGDTQYFGPGTRLTVL.

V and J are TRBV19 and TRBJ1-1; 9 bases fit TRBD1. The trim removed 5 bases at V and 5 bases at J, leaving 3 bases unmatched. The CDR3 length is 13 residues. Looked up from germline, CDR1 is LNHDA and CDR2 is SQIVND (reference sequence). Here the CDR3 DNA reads TGTGCCAGTAGTGGGACAGGGCAGACTGAAGCTTTCTTT. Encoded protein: CASSGTGQTEAFF.

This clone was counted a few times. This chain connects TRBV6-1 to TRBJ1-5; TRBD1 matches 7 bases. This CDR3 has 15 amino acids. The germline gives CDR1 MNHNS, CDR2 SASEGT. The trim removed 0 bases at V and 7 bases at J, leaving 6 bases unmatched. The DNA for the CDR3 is TGTGCCAGCAGTGAAGCGCCGACAGGGAGGCAGCCCCAGCATTTT. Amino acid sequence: CASSEAPTGRQPQHF.

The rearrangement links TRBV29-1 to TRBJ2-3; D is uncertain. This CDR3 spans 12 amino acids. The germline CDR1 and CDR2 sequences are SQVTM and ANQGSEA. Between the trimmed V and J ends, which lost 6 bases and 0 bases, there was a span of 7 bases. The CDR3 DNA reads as TGCAGCGTCCATACTAGCACAGATACGCAGTATTTT. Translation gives CSVHTSTDTQYF.

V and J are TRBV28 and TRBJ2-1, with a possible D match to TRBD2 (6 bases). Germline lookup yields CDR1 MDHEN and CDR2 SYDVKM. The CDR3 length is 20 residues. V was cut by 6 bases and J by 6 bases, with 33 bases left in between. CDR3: CASSKLGGGTTETRGNEQFF. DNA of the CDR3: TGTGCCAGCAGCAAGCTCGGAGGAGGGACGACGGAGACCCGGGGCAATGAGCAGTTCTTC.

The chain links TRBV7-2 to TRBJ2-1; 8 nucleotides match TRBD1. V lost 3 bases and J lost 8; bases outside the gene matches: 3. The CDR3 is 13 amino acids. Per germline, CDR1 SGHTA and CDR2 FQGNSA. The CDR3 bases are TGTGCCAGCAGCTTTTGGACAGGGTATGAGCAGTTCTTC. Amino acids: CASSFWTGYEQFF.

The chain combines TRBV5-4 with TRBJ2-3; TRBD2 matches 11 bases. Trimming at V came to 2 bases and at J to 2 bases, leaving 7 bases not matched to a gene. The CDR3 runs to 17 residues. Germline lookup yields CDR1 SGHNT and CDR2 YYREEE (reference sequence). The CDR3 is CASSLPIAGGTTDTQYF. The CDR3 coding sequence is TGTGCCAGCAGCTTACCTATAGCGGGAGGGACCACAGATACGCAGTATTTT.

CDR3 coding DNA: TGTGCCAGCAGTGGACAGGGAGGACAAGAGACCCAGTACTTC. Encoded protein: CASSGQGGQETQYF. The chain uses TRBV6-1 and TRBJ2-5, with TRBD1 as a possible D gene (7 bases). The CDR3 is made up of 14 amino acids. Trimming took off 4 bases at V and 2 bases at J, with 11 bases between the two ends. CDR1 is MNHNS, CDR2 SASEGT, per germline.

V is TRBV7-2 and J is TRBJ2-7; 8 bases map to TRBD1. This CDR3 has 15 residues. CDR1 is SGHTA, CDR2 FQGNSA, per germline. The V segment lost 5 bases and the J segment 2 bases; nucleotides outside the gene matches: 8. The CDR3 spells CASSPGGQVAYEQYF. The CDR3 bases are TGTGCCAGCAGCCCCGGGGGACAGGTAGCCTACGAGCAGTACTTC.

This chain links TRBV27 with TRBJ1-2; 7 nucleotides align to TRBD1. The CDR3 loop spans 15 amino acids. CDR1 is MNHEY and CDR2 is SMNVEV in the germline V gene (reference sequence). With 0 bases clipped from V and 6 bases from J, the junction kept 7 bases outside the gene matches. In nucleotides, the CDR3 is TGTGCCAGCAGTTTATCAGGGGGCAGGGTTAATGGCTACACCTTC. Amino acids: CASSLSGGRVNGYTF.

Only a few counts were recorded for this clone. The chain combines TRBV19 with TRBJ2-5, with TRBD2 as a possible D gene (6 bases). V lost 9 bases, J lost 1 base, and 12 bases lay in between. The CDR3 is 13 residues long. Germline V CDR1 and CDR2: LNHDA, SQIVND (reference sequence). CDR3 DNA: TGTGCCAGCCGCCTCGGGGGCCAAGAGACCCAGTACTTC. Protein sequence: CASRLGGQETQYF.

The CDR3 nucleotides read TGTGCCTCAACAGGGATGTGGGGCGGGGAGCTGTTTTTT. Its protein product is CASTGMWGGELFF. V and J are TRBV2 and TRBJ2-2, with a possible D match to TRBD1 (6 bases). V was cut by 11 bases and J by 7 bases, with 17 bases left in between. Germline lookup yields CDR1 SNHLY and CDR2 FYNNEI. The CDR3 runs 13 residues. Looking up the rest from reference TRBV2 and TRBJ2-2 gives the full variable domain: EPEVTQTPSHQVTQMGQEVILRCVPISNHLYFYWYRQILGQKVEFLVSFYNNEISEKSEIFDDQFSVERPDGSNFTLKIRSTKLEDSAMYFCASTGMWGGELFFGEGSRLTVL.

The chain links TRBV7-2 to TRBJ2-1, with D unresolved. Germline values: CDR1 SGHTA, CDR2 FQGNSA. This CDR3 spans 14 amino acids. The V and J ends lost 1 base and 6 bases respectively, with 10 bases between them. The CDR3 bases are TGTGCCAGCAGCTTAGATGGCGCTAGCAATGAGCAGTTCTTC. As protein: CASSLDGASNEQFF. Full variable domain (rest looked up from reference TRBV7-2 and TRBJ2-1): GAGVSQSPSNKVTEKGKDVELRCDPISGHTALYWYRQSLGQGLEFLIYFQGNSAPDKSGLPSDRFSAERTGGSVSTLTIQRTQQEDSAVYLCASSLDGASNEQFFGPGTRLTVL.

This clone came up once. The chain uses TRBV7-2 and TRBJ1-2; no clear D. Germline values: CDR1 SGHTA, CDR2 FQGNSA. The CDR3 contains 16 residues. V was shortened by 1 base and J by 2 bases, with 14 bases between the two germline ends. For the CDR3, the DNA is TGTGCCAGCAGCTTAGGAGGTGGTTTCAGCAACTATGGCTACACCTTC. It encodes CASSLGGGFSNYGYTF.

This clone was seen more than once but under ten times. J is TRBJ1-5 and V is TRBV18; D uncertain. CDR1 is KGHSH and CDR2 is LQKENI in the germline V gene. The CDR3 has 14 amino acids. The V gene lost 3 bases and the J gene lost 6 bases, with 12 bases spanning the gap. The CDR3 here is CASSPGEGTQPQHF. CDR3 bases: TGTGCCAGCTCACCTGGGGAGGGAACTCAGCCCCAGCATTTT.

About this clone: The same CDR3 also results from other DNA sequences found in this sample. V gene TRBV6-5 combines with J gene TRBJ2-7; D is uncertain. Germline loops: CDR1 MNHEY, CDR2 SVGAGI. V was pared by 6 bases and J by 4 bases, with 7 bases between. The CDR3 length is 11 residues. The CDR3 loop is CASSFGYEQYF. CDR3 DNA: TGTGCCAGCAGCTTCGGGTACGAGCAGTACTTC.

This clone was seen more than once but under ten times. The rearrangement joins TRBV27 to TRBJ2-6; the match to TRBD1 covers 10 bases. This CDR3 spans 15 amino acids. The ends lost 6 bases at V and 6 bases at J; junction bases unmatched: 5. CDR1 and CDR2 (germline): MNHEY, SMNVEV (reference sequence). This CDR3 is CASRLGTGAANVLTF. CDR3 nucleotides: TGTGCCAGCAGGTTAGGGACAGGGGCGGCCAACGTCCTGACTTTC.